The 15 T cell receptor beta chains reported below all come from one sample, sequenced in a study of T cell repertoires in cytomegalovirus infection (dated by TCRdb to between 2018 and 2021). The sample's treatment or condition label, decoded: in vitro stimulation with specific CMV peptide epitopes to enrich CMV-specific T cells. These receptors are not linked to any known antigen. The run used an Illumina HiSeq 1500. TCRdb applied fastp at Q25 and MiXCR to the public reads, then kept only in-frame beta chains. For every CDR3 protein sequence, its rows merge into one entry that carries the most common genes and DNA. This sample comprises under 150,000 distinct CDR3 sequences, about 30% of them detected only once. 35% to 50% of the sample is held by the ten biggest clonotypes. Sample: CD8+ T cells from cultured PBMCs, taken from culture after CMV antigen stimulation. The receptor set was obtained from a human donor in good health (CMV status not recorded). Some clones in this sample may be carry-over from other donors' samples.

This sequence joins TRBV12-3 or TRBV12-4 and TRBJ1-5; D unclear. V lost 7 bases and J 4 bases, leaving 11 bases between the germline ends. CDR3 length: 13 amino acids. CDR3 residues: CASTPQVNQPQHF. The CDR3 region has the DNA TGTGCCAGCACCCCTCAGGTTAATCAGCCCCAGCATTTT.

The sample holds many counts of this clonotype. The chain carries TRBV7-6 and TRBJ2-7; 8 bases agree with TRBD1. The ends lost 1 base at V and 0 bases at J; junction bases unmatched: 5. The CDR3 spans 16 residues. CDR1 and CDR2 (germline): SGHVS, FNYEAQ. DNA of the CDR3: TGTGCCAGCAGCTTAGGGGGTCAGGGGGCCTCCTACGAGCAGTACTTC. It encodes CASSLGGQGASYEQYF.

The rearrangement joins TRBV5-5 to TRBJ1-1, with 8 bases fitting TRBD1. The CDR3 consists of 15 residues. CDR1 is SGHKS and CDR2 is YYEKEE in the germline V gene (reference sequence). After removal of 1 base from V and 5 bases from J, the junction contained 7 bases not matched to a gene. The CDR3 nucleotides are TGTGCCAGCAGCTTGTATTACAGGGGGGGTACTGAAGCTTTCTTT. Translating it yields CASSLYYRGGTEAFF.

This rearrangement joins TRBV19 to TRBJ2-1, with TRBD2 identical over 7 bases. After removal of 8 bases from V and 6 bases from J, the junction contained 10 bases not matched to a gene. The CDR3 loop spans 14 amino acids. Germline V lookup: CDR1 LNHDA, CDR2 SQIVND (reference sequence). CDR3 in amino acids: CASRYTSAANEQFF. The CDR3 DNA reads as TGTGCCAGTCGATATACTAGCGCGGCCAATGAGCAGTTCTTC.

This clonotype was counted a few times. This chain uses TRBV9 with TRBJ2-1, with D possibly matching TRBD2 (6 bases). Germline V CDR1 and CDR2: SGDLS, YYNGEE. Trimming shortened V by 3 bases and J by 5 bases, and 15 bases separated the two germline ends. This CDR3 is built from 15 residues. As DNA, the CDR3 is TGTGCCAGCAGCGACCTGGACTACCTAGACAATGAGCAGTTCTTC. This gives the protein CASSDLDYLDNEQFF.

Details on this clonotype: The junction does not match germline at one end; this may be a read error. The chain has TRBV7-9 and TRBJ2-1, with 9 bases fitting TRBD2. The CDR3 consists of 15 residues. Germline CDR1 and CDR2: SEHNR and FQNEAQ (reference sequence). In DNA form, the CDR3 reads TGTGCTAGCAGCTTCGCGGGGGGGCCCTCCAATGAGCAGTTCTTC. Its protein is CASSFAGGPSNEQFF. Together with reference TRBV7-9 and TRBJ2-1, the CDR3 gives the full variable domain: DTGVSQNPRHKITKRGQNVTFRCDPISEHNRLYWYRQTLGQGPEFLTYFQNEAQLEKSRLLSDRFSAERPKGSFSTLEIQRTEQGDSAMYLCASSFAGGPSNEQFFGPGTRLTVL.

The V call is TRBV7-8, the J call TRBJ2-7, with 7 bases matching TRBD2. This CDR3 contains 17 residues. Germline loops: CDR1 SGHVS, CDR2 FQNEAQ. Trimming at V came to 2 bases and at J to 2 bases, leaving 12 bases not matched to a gene. In DNA form, the CDR3 reads TGTGCCAGCAGCTTATCCGGGGGGAGACCTTTAACCTACGAGCAGTACTTC. This gives the protein CASSLSGGRPLTYEQYF.

The gene calls are TRBV19 and TRBJ1-2; unclear D gene. The CDR3 totals 13 residues. V dropped 5 bases and J dropped 6 bases, with 13 bases sitting between them. Germline loops: CDR1 LNHDA, CDR2 SQIVND (reference sequence). The chain's CDR3 is CASSLSGTDGYTF. Here the CDR3 DNA reads TGTGCCAGTAGTCTCTCGGGAACCGATGGCTACACCTTC.

The chain has TRBV12-5 and TRBJ1-2; weak D call: TRBD1 (6 bases). The CDR3 loop spans 13 amino acids. Germline lookup yields CDR1 LGHNT and CDR2 FRNRAP. CDR3: CVGGRDNTNGYTF. For the CDR3, the DNA is TGTGTTGGGGGCCGGGACAACACAAATGGCTACACCTTC.

This clonotype was counted only a few times. This chain uses TRBV6-2 or TRBV6-3 with TRBJ1-3; no clear D gene. V was clipped by 6 bases and J by 4 bases, with 16 bases between them. Germline lookup yields CDR1 MNHEY and CDR2 SVGEGT. The CDR3 loop spans 15 amino acids. The CDR3 loop reads CASSLDSTDGNTIYF. CDR3 coding DNA: TGTGCCAGCAGCCTGGACTCAACCGACGGAAACACCATATATTTT.

The chain combines TRBV6-2 or TRBV6-3 with TRBJ2-2; no reliable D call. V lost 0 bases and J 7 bases, leaving 6 bases between the germline ends. CDR1 and CDR2 from the germline V gene are MNHEY and SVGEGT. CDR3 size: 13 residues. This chain's CDR3 is CASSYSERGELFF. The CDR3 coding sequence is TGTGCCAGCAGTTACTCGGAGCGCGGGGAGCTGTTTTTT.

This chain uses TRBV2 with TRBJ1-1; the D is unclear. This CDR3 region has 15 residues. Trimming took off 7 bases at V and 1 base at J, with 16 bases between the two ends. CDR1 is SNHLY and CDR2 is FYNNEI in the germline V gene. This CDR3 reads CASNPVDWGNTEAFF. As DNA, the CDR3 is TGTGCCAGCAACCCCGTCGACTGGGGGAACACTGAAGCTTTCTTT.

The chain recombines TRBV19 with TRBJ1-1, with D maybe TRBD1 (5 bases). The V gene lost 6 bases and the J gene lost 1 base, with 12 bases spanning the gap. CDR1 is LNHDA, CDR2 SQIVND, per germline (reference sequence). The CDR3 covers 14 residues. The DNA for the CDR3 is TGTGCCAGTAGCCCCCTAGGGGCGAACACTGAAGCTTTCTTT. Its protein is CASSPLGANTEAFF.

The genes are TRBV29-1 and TRBJ2-1, with 9 positions matching TRBD2. V was clipped by 6 bases and J by 0 bases; unmatched bases: 12. CDR3 length: 17 amino acids. Germline V gives CDR1 SQVTM, CDR2 ANQGSEA. The CDR3 DNA sequence: TGCAGCGTGAGGGGATTAGCGGGAGTAAGCTCCTACAATGAGCAGTTCTTC. This codes for CSVRGLAGVSSYNEQFF.

This clonotype was detected only a few times. The chain uses TRBV7-8 and TRBJ2-7, with 10 bases identical to TRBD1. CDR1 and CDR2 (germline): SGHVS, FQNEAQ. V lost 1 base to trimming and J lost 7 bases; unmatched junction nucleotides: 7. This CDR3 region has 15 residues. Written as DNA, the CDR3 is TGTGCCAGCAGCTTAGGGACAGGGGGTCTGAGGGAGCAGTACTTC. Translating it yields CASSLGTGGLREQYF.